Below, 26 T cell receptor beta chains from the same sample are listed, as sequenced in a study of shared clonotypes between healthy human individuals. Only in-frame clones appear in the TCRdb table, and some are missing; sequencing was by immunoSEQ multiplex PCR. The table records about 470,000 clones, around 79% of them present only once. Sequencing used PBMCs. The receptors derive from a middle-aged woman in good health. Some clones in this sample may be carry-over from other donors' samples.

This clone occurred a few times. The chain recombines TRBV6-5 with TRBJ1-5; no reliable D call. The CDR3 has 13 residues. The V end lost 2 bases, the J end lost 3 bases, and 5 bases lay between the germline ends. CDR1 and CDR2 from the germline V gene are MNHEY and SVGAGI. CDR3 coding DNA: TGTGCCAGCAGTTACCGGACCAATCAGCCCCAGCATTTT. It is translated as CASSYRTNQPQHF.

V gene TRBV27 combines with J gene TRBJ2-7, with a tentative D call TRBD2 (5 bases). Germline V lookup: CDR1 MNHEY, CDR2 SMNVEV (reference sequence). This CDR3 comprises 13 residues. The V and J ends lost 6 bases and 6 bases respectively, with 15 bases between them. The CDR3 sequence is CASRTSGQVEQYF. In DNA form, the CDR3 reads TGTGCCAGCAGGACGAGCGGTCAAGTCGAGCAGTACTTC.

CDR3 loop: CASSTRQGALGYTF. The DNA of the CDR3 is TGTGCCAGCAGCACACGACAGGGAGCCCTTGGCTACACCTTC. The V call is TRBV7-2, the J call TRBJ1-2, with 7 bases fitting TRBD1. The CDR3 sequence is 14 residues long. After removal of 5 bases from V and 7 bases from J, the junction contained 10 bases not matched to a gene. Germline-derived CDR1 and CDR2 are SGHTA and FQGNSA.

The rearrangement links TRBV18 to TRBJ2-1; TRBD1 agrees at 7 bases. The CDR3 totals 12 residues. V lost 3 bases to trimming and J lost 8 bases; unmatched junction nucleotides: 1. Germline V lookup: CDR1 KGHSH, CDR2 LQKENI. The CDR3 here is CASSPGQDEQFF. In DNA, the CDR3 is TGTGCCAGCTCACCTGGACAGGATGAGCAGTTCTTC.

The rearrangement links TRBV28 to TRBJ2-1, with D unresolved. Trimming cost V 4 bases and J 4 bases, with 8 bases left between them. The CDR3 totals 13 residues. Germline V CDR1 and CDR2: MDHEN, SYDVKM. The CDR3 sequence: CASSWTIYNEQFF. The CDR3 nucleotides read TGTGCCAGCAGTTGGACCATTTACAATGAGCAGTTCTTC.

As concerns this clone: A much bigger clone sits one base away, suggesting this may be a read error. This sequence joins TRBV7-2 and TRBJ1-1; D gene uncertain. Germline V gives CDR1 SGHTA, CDR2 FQGNSA. Trimming removed 1 base at V and 3 bases at J, with 3 bases between. The CDR3 is made up of 12 amino acids. CDR3 DNA sequence: TGTGCCAGCAGCTTAGTCTACACTGAAGCTTTCTTT. Protein: CASSLVYTEAFF.

The rearrangement links TRBV28 to TRBJ2-7; D is unresolved. The CDR3 runs to 11 residues. The V and J ends lost 2 bases and 7 bases respectively, with 6 bases between them. Germline CDR1 and CDR2: MDHEN and SYDVKM. The CDR3 DNA follows: TGTGCCAGCAGTTTAATGGGGGAGCAGTACTTC. It codes for CASSLMGEQYF.

The V call is TRBV29-1, the J call TRBJ2-3; D remains unclear. Trimming took off 1 base at V and 11 bases at J, with 13 bases between the two ends. The CDR3 sequence is 12 residues long. Germline V gene lookup returns CDR1 SQVTM and CDR2 ANQGSEA. CDR3 DNA sequence: TGCAGCGTTGAAGTCTCGTCCTTGGGGCAGTATTTT. The encoded protein is CSVEVSSLGQYF.

CDR3 sequence reads: CTSSQDSLTSPETQYF. The CDR3, as DNA: TGCACCAGCAGCCAAGATTCCCTAACTAGCCCAGAGACCCAGTACTTC. V is TRBV1 and J is TRBJ2-5; the D call in the table, TRBD2, was not verified against the DNA. TRBV1 is designated a pseudogene. This CDR3 spans 16 amino acids.

This sequence joins TRBV2 and TRBJ2-1; TRBD2 matches at 14 bases. V shed 6 bases, J shed 9 bases, and the junction held 7 bases outside the gene matches. This CDR3 is 15 amino acids long. CDR1 is SNHLY, CDR2 FYNNEI, per germline. The CDR3 region has the DNA TGTGCCAGCAGGCCGGGACTAGCGGGAGTAGGTGAGCAGTTCTTC. This translates into CASRPGLAGVGEQFF. The full variable domain, completed using reference TRBV2 and TRBJ2-1, is EPEVTQTPSHQVTQMGQEVILRCVPISNHLYFYWYRQILGQKVEFLVSFYNNEISEKSEIFDDQFSVERPDGSNFTLKIRSTKLEDSAMYFCASRPGLAGVGEQFFGPGTRLTVL.

J is TRBJ2-7 and V is TRBV6-4; a weak D match, TRBD2 (6 bases). The J call may be in error: the DNA end matches TRBJ2-1 better. The germline V gene encodes CDR1 MRHNA and CDR2 SNTAGT. This CDR3 region has 16 residues. The CDR3: CASSDSMAGPTDEQFF. The DNA for the CDR3 is TGTGCCAGCAGTGACTCCATGGCGGGACCTACGGATGAGCAGTTCTTC.

The J gene is TRBJ1-1, the V gene TRBV18, with D maybe TRBD1 (5 bases). The CDR3 is 16 residues long. The germline V gene has CDR1 KGHSH and CDR2 LQKENI. V lost 3 bases and J lost 0, with 14 bases in between. CDR3: CASSPTTQGVNTEAFF. The CDR3 nucleotides are TGTGCCAGCTCACCGACTACCCAGGGTGTGAACACTGAAGCTTTCTTT.

The chain couples TRBV18 to TRBJ1-4; 7 nucleotides line up with TRBD1. CDR1 and CDR2 from the germline V gene are KGHSH and LQKENI. The length of the CDR3 is 16 residues. J was trimmed by 4 bases and V by 2 bases; bases with no gene match: 7. As DNA, the CDR3 is TGTGCCAGCTCACCAATTACAGGGGCGAGTAATGAAAAACTGTTTTTT. Residues: CASSPITGASNEKLFF.

The gene calls are TRBV30 and TRBJ2-1; a weak D match, TRBD2 (6 bases). Trimming pared 0 bases from V and 6 bases from J, leaving 18 bases between. Per germline, CDR1 GTSNPN and CDR2 SVGIG (reference sequence). The CDR3 sequence is 16 residues long. The CDR3 nucleotides read TGTGCCTGGAGTGTACTCGGAGGAGGGCCCAGCAATGAGCAGTTCTTC. Translated, it gives CAWSVLGGGPSNEQFF.

The rearrangement uses TRBV9 and TRBJ1-4; unclear D gene. The ends were cut back, 0 bases at V and 2 bases at J, with 11 bases in the middle. The CDR3 covers 16 residues. The germline V gene encodes CDR1 SGDLS and CDR2 YYNGEE. DNA of the CDR3: TGTGCCAGCAGCGTAGAGGGTGTGGGGACTAATGAAAAACTGTTTTTT. Protein sequence: CASSVEGVGTNEKLFF.

The chain has TRBV18 and TRBJ2-7; 9 positions match TRBD1. This CDR3 region has 14 residues. Germline values: CDR1 KGHSH, CDR2 LQKENI. V dropped 3 bases and J dropped 5; count of bases not matched to a gene: 5. CDR3 DNA: TGTGCCAGCTCACCTAATACAGGGGGCGACGAGCAGTACTTC. Protein sequence: CASSPNTGGDEQYF.

This clone is medium-sized in the sample. Additional DNA sequences in this sample encode the identical CDR3. This chain uses TRBV20-1 with TRBJ1-2, with D unclear. Per the germline V gene, CDR1 is DFQATT and CDR2 is SNEGSKA (reference sequence). This CDR3 region has 8 residues. Trimming removed 3 bases from V and 7 bases from J, with 0 bases in between. CDR3 region: CSASGYTF. CDR3 DNA: TGCAGTGCTAGTGGCTACACCTTC.

The chain couples TRBV6-1 to TRBJ1-2, with D unclear. V was pared by 2 bases and J by 8 bases, with 15 bases between. Per the germline V gene, CDR1 is MNHNS and CDR2 is SASEGT. The CDR3 sequence is 14 residues long. CDR3 DNA sequence: TGTGCCAGCAGTGAACTGGGAGCGGGCGGGGGCTACACCTTC. The encoded protein is CASSELGAGGGYTF.

The rearrangement joins TRBV6-1 to TRBJ1-4; D is uncertain. The V end was cut by 4 bases, the J end by 8 bases, with 14 bases between. The CDR3 contains 14 residues. Germline lookup yields CDR1 MNHNS and CDR2 SASEGT. The CDR3 sequence is CASSGPLTGEKLFF. CDR3 nucleotides: TGTGCCAGCAGTGGACCCCTGACGGGGGAAAAACTGTTTTTT.

The chain combines TRBV18 with TRBJ2-3; tentative D call: TRBD2 (6 bases). Germline assignment: CDR1 KGHSH and CDR2 LQKENI. The CDR3 sequence is 15 residues long. The germline V and J ends were trimmed by 2 bases and 4 bases, with 13 bases remaining between them. The CDR3 is CASSPSGASADTQYF. The CDR3 DNA sequence: TGTGCCAGCTCACCATCCGGGGCTAGCGCAGATACGCAGTATTTT.

This chain uses TRBV4-3 with TRBJ1-2; tentatively, D is TRBD1 (6 bases). V gave up 0 bases and J gave up 4 bases, with 9 bases separating them. Germline values: CDR1 LGHNA, CDR2 YSLEER. The CDR3 loop spans 14 amino acids. The CDR3, as DNA: TGCGCCAGCAGCCAAGATACAGGGTTCTATGGCTACACCTTC. Protein: CASSQDTGFYGYTF.

As to this clone: One junction end disagrees with the germline gene, perhaps due to a read error. Other DNA sequences of this sample code for an identical CDR3. The chain employs TRBV10-3 and TRBJ2-3; D unresolved. In germline, CDR1 is ENHRY, CDR2 SYGVKD. This CDR3 spans 13 amino acids. In DNA, the CDR3 is TGTGCCATCAGTGTCCGAGCGTGGGATACGCAGTACTTT. It encodes CAISVRAWDTQYF.

The gene calls are TRBV10-3 and TRBJ2-5, with a possible D match to TRBD1 (6 bases). There are 14 residues in the CDR3. CDR1 and CDR2 (germline): ENHRY, SYGVKD. V lost 4 bases and J 5 bases, leaving 14 bases between the germline ends. This chain's CDR3 is CAISVGGGGETQYF. In nucleotides, the CDR3 is TGTGCCATCAGTGTTGGGGGCGGTGGGGAGACCCAGTACTTC.

This chain links TRBV28 with TRBJ2-2, with 8 nucleotides matching TRBD1. The V gene's germline CDR1 is MDHEN and CDR2 SYDVKM. V shed 5 bases, J shed 6 bases, and the junction held 5 bases outside the gene matches. CDR3 length equals 14 residues. The CDR3 DNA reads TGTGCCAGCAGTAAGACAGGGGAAGCCGGGGAGCTGTTTTTT. Encoded protein: CASSKTGEAGELFF.

The gene calls are TRBV28 and TRBJ1-4; 7 nucleotides agree with TRBD1. Germline V CDR1 and CDR2: MDHEN, SYDVKM. The CDR3 runs to 14 residues. V dropped 2 bases and J dropped 10; count of bases not matched to a gene: 7. The CDR3 region is CASSLVTGDRKLFF. The CDR3 nucleotides are TGTGCCAGCAGTTTAGTTACAGGGGACAGAAAACTGTTTTTT.

J is TRBJ2-2 and V is TRBV29-1; 10 bases are a match to TRBD1. Germline loops: CDR1 SQVTM, CDR2 ANQGSEA. This CDR3 has 14 amino acids. With 5 bases clipped from V and 5 bases from J, the junction kept 5 bases outside the gene matches. CDR3 sequence: CSVSGTGVTGELFF. CDR3 bases: TGCAGCGTTTCCGGGACAGGGGTGACCGGGGAGCTGTTTTTT.